The subject of this entry is one TCR beta chain. Its specificity is unknown. V lost 3 bases, J lost 4 bases, and 15 bases lay in between. This CDR3 has 15 amino acids. Germline CDR1 SGDLS, CDR2 YYNGEE. Target depth was 1 in 200,000 to 1 in 1 million T cells, about 10x per clonotype. This table comes from immunoSEQ multiplex PCR, and its TCRdb copy is limited to in-frame clones, with some not included. The sample holds roughly 180,000 clones, about four fifths seen once. This sample is part of a study of cytotoxic CD8 clonotypes in ibrutinib-treated CLL. Findings and caveats of the study: In sustained-remission versus progressing patients, sampling times differed.

This clonotype was obtained from a human donor with chronic lymphocytic leukemia. Sequencing was performed on PBMCs, taken after 24 months of ibrutinib treatment. V is TRBV9 and J is TRBJ2-3; D may match TRBD1 or TRBD2 (6 bases each). CDR3 sequence reads: CASSGRGGTSDTQYF. DNA of the CDR3: TGTGCCAGCAGCGGACGAGGGGGGACCTCAGATACGCAGTATTTT.